This is a list of T cell receptor beta chains from one sample in a study of CD8 T cells in ankylosing spondylitis. TCRdb re-called the 5' RACE reads through MiXCR, storing one row per CDR3 protein. The top ten clones hold about 2.2% of a sample with tens of thousands of distinct CDR3 sequences, 5.3% of them seen once. The sequenced sample was blood, either unsorted or a sorted T cell fraction (not recorded which). The receptors were gathered from a male donor with ankylosing spondylitis or in good health (not recorded which). Each CDR3 is given without its conserved first and last residue. Part of the rows lack a size; the others show once, few, many or a class for expanded clones.

J: TRBJ1-1
V: TRBV20-1
length: 8
size: many
CDR3: SAEGPEAF

J: TRBJ2-1
V: TRBV11-1
length: 12
size: many
CDR3: ASSLAELYNEQF

J: TRBJ2-3
V: TRBV12-3/TRBV12-4
length: 12
size: many
CDR3: ASSLQPSTDTQY

J: TRBJ2-7
V: TRBV3-1
length: 14
size: many
CDR3: ASSQRQGTSVYEQY

J: TRBJ2-5
V: TRBV29-1
length: 13
size: many
CDR3: SVALPGQRQETQY

J: TRBJ1-2
V: TRBV5-1
length: 12
size: many
CDR3: ASSPSDTLKGYT

J: TRBJ2-1
V: TRBV10-3
length: 14
size: many
CDR3: AISEGASGIYNEQF

J: TRBJ2-1
V: TRBV5-1
length: 13
size: many
CDR3: ASSFLQGARDEQF

J: TRBJ2-7
V: TRBV9
length: 13
size: many
CDR3: ASSVGGGSNYEQY

J: TRBJ2-2
V: TRBV3-1
length: 11
size: many
CDR3: ASSQDPAGELF

J: TRBJ2-4
V: TRBV9
length: 11
size: -
CDR3: ASSAGLVSIQY

J: TRBJ2-5
V: TRBV28
length: 10
size: many
CDR3: ASSLDRGTQY

J: TRBJ2-1
V: TRBV5-1
length: 13
size: many
CDR3: ASSLSGTSSDEQF

J: TRBJ2-2
V: TRBV28
length: 17
size: many
CDR3: ASSLPRGLTGEYTGELF

J: TRBJ2-7
V: TRBV10-3
length: 14
size: many
CDR3: AISETKDRVEDEQY

J: TRBJ1-4
V: TRBV29-1
length: 12
size: many
CDR3: SVEDWRYNEKLF

J: TRBJ2-1
V: TRBV20-1
length: 13
size: many
CDR3: SATRSLAGSNEQF

J: TRBJ2-7
V: TRBV4-1
length: 14
size: many
CDR3: ASSQTLAGASYEQY

J: TRBJ2-2
V: TRBV7-1
length: 11
size: many
CDR3: ASSTANTGELF

J: TRBJ2-5
V: TRBV5-1
length: 12
size: -
CDR3: ASSSDTTQETQY

J: TRBJ2-5
V: TRBV9
length: 13
size: many
CDR3: ASSVGASGGSTQY

J: TRBJ2-1
V: TRBV19
length: 12
size: many
CDR3: ASSSQWGRYEQF

J: TRBJ1-2
V: TRBV3-1
length: 13
size: many
CDR3: ASSQPGPSNYGYT

J: TRBJ2-3
V: TRBV5-1
length: 13
size: few
CDR3: ASSFGLAGEDTQY

J: TRBJ2-6
V: TRBV5-6
length: 16
size: many
CDR3: ASSVVGEGRSGANVLT

J: TRBJ2-7
V: TRBV4-2
length: 14
size: many
CDR3: ASSQEEQRGSYEQY

J: TRBJ1-5
V: TRBV7-2
length: 13
size: many
CDR3: ASSFREGSNQPQH

J: TRBJ2-3
V: TRBV5-1
length: 12
size: many
CDR3: ASSSPSIGDTQY

J: TRBJ2-2
V: TRBV2
length: 14
size: -
CDR3: ASSEDPYTILGELF

J: TRBJ2-1
V: TRBV19
length: 14
size: many
CDR3: ASSTIQTSSYNEQF

J: TRBJ1-2
V: TRBV11-2
length: 11
size: many
CDR3: ASSSGQNYGYT

J: TRBJ1-4
V: TRBV20-1
length: 12
size: many
CDR3: SARAGGGNEKLF

J: TRBJ2-7
V: TRBV20-1
length: 17
size: -
CDR3: SARGHFPGLAILTYEQY

J: TRBJ1-1
V: TRBV12-3/TRBV12-4
length: 13
size: many
CDR3: ASSHGQGSKTEAF

J: TRBJ2-3
V: TRBV20-1
length: 11
size: many
CDR3: SEGGGAKDTQY